This TCR beta chain was identified during a study of blood T cell repertoires in COVID-19. Study as a whole: Some COVID-19 samples were acute and others convalescent; all came from the United States, Italy and Spain. From T cells, B-cell-depleted T cells, or PBMCs came the material, which was cDNA or gDNA.

Germline loops: CDR1 MNHEY, CDR2 SVGAGI. The CDR3 spans 13 residues. Trimming left V 6 bases short and J 9 bases short, with 18 bases between. Under the authors' procedure: Reference gene primer amplification gave nucleated cell count estimates. Sequenced by immunoSEQ multiplex PCR; TCRdb stores in-frame clones only, minus some. The DNA was the basis for D and trimming; V, J and clone size are from that table. The data contain about 150,000 clones, roughly 85% of them seen just once; the ten biggest clones take up about 2.1%. Sequencing was done on a sample of peripheral blood. The receptor comes from a woman older than 75 with acute or convalescent COVID-19. The chain employs TRBV6-5 and TRBJ2-7; D perhaps matches TRBD2 (6 bases). The CDR3 DNA is TGTGCCAGCAGGCCGAGGGACTCATCTCGGCAGTACTTC. Encoded protein: CASRPRDSSRQYF.